The 16 T cell receptor beta chains below all came from one sample that was sequenced in a study of radiation and T cells in renal cell carcinoma. The sample's time point: blood 2 weeks post-SBRT. Indicated treatment: 15 Gy SBRT to primary tumor, nephrectomy 4 weeks later. Profiling relied on immunoSEQ multiplex PCR, and the TCRdb table lists in-frame clones only, not all of them. The profile shows 150,000 or so clones, approximately 88% of them singletons. The sequences come from blood, collected from a patient whose treatment included radiotherapy and nephrectomy. These receptors were taken from a woman aged 45-59 years with renal cell carcinoma.

V gene TRBV5-5 combines with J gene TRBJ2-6; 8 bases align to TRBD1. This CDR3 is 19 amino acids long. The V gene end was trimmed by 0 bases and the J gene end by 0 bases; junction bases not matched to a gene: 8. CDR1 SGHKS and CDR2 YYEKEE come from the germline V gene (reference sequence). The DNA of the CDR3 is TGTGCCAGCAGCTTGGTTTTTCGGGACAGGAGCTCTGGGGCCAACGTCCTGACTTTC. Its protein is CASSLVFRDRSSGANVLTF.

V usage is TRBV6-1 and J usage is TRBJ2-5; D may be TRBD1 or TRBD2 (5 bases each). The V end lost 4 bases, the J end lost 9 bases, and 18 bases lay between the germline ends. The CDR3 sequence is 14 residues long. Looked up from germline, CDR1 is MNHNS and CDR2 is SASEGT. The CDR3 nucleotides are TGTGCCAGCAGTGTTGGGACGGGGCGTGGGGCCCAGTACTTC. As protein: CASSVGTGRGAQYF.

The rearrangement uses TRBV30 and TRBJ1-4; unclear D gene. CDR3 length: 14 amino acids. The V gene lost 3 bases and the J gene lost 4 bases, with 12 bases spanning the gap. Per the germline V gene, CDR1 is GTSNPN and CDR2 is SVGIG (reference sequence). The CDR3 is CAWSGWASNEKLFF. The DNA for the CDR3 is TGTGCCTGGAGCGGCTGGGCCAGTAATGAAAAACTGTTTTTT.

The chain employs TRBV5-5 and TRBJ1-4; D not resolved. Trimming stripped 1 base from V and 8 bases from J, with 12 bases between. The CDR3 is 14 residues long. Germline assignment: CDR1 SGHKS and CDR2 YYEKEE (reference sequence). This CDR3 reads CASSLLAAAEKLFF. DNA of the CDR3: TGTGCCAGCAGCTTGTTGGCCGCCGCGGAAAAACTGTTTTTT.

A single count supports this clone. The chain employs TRBV7-8 and TRBJ2-7; possible D gene TRBD2, 6 bases. Deletions cut 5 bases from V and 2 bases from J, with 13 bases between. Germline V gene lookup returns CDR1 SGHVS and CDR2 FQNEAQ. CDR3 size: 14 residues. The DNA of the CDR3 is TGTGCCAGCAGCCATCGGGGGACCCCCTACGAGCAGTACTTC. Translated: CASSHRGTPYEQYF.

The chain links TRBV7-9 to TRBJ2-7, with D perhaps TRBD2 (6 bases). The CDR3 totals 13 residues. Per germline, CDR1 SEHNR and CDR2 FQNEAQ (reference sequence). Trimming shortened V by 0 bases and J by 7 bases, and 10 bases separated the two germline ends. CDR3 bases: TGTGCCAGCAGCTTAGCCGGGAGTCGGGAGCAGTACTTC. It specifies CASSLAGSREQYF.

This sequence joins TRBV15 and TRBJ1-1, with D unclear. This CDR3 is 14 amino acids long. Germline lookup yields CDR1 LNHNV and CDR2 YYDKDF (reference sequence). V was pared by 3 bases and J by 8 bases, with 16 bases between. The CDR3 here is CATSRDARVGEAFF. The CDR3 nucleotides are TGTGCCACCAGCAGGGACGCTCGGGTGGGAGAAGCTTTCTTT. Variable domain in full (rest from reference TRBV15 and TRBJ1-1): DAMVIQNPRYQVTQFGKPVTLSCSQTLNHNVMYWYQQKSSQAPKLLFHYYDKDFNNEADTPDNFQSRRPNTSFCFLDIRSPGLGDTAMYLCATSRDARVGEAFFGQGTRLTVV.

This clone was seen more than once but under ten times. The CDR3 nucleotides read TGTGCCAGCAGCCTACAGGGGAATCAGCCCCAGCATTTT. It yields the protein CASSLQGNQPQHF. The V call is TRBV6-4, the J call TRBJ1-5; 7 positions match TRBD1. The length of the CDR3 is 13 residues. Germline CDR1 reads MRHNA; CDR2 reads SNTAGT. The V and J ends lost 6 bases and 4 bases, in that order; junction bases with no gene match: 3.

The CDR3 loop reads CASGVAGVTDTQYF. The CDR3, as DNA: TGTGCCAGTGGGGTGGCAGGGGTTACAGATACGCAGTATTTT. V gene TRBV10-3 combines with J gene TRBJ2-3, with a tentative D call TRBD1 (6 bases). In germline, CDR1 is ENHRY, CDR2 SYGVKD. V was clipped by 10 bases and J by 3 bases, with 17 bases between them. The CDR3 is made up of 14 amino acids.

The chain carries TRBV5-4 and TRBJ2-7; 7 positions match TRBD2. Looked up from germline, CDR1 is SGHNT and CDR2 is YYREEE (reference sequence). The CDR3 is 14 amino acids. J was trimmed by 1 base and V by 4 bases; bases with no gene match: 5. The CDR3: CASSIGLVSYEQYF. The CDR3 DNA reads TGTGCCAGCAGCATAGGACTAGTTTCCTACGAGCAGTACTTC.

CDR3 in DNA: TGCGCCAGCAGATTTGGGACAGGGGTTGGCACTGAAGCTTTCTTT. Its translation is CASRFGTGVGTEAFF. The V gene is TRBV5-1, the J gene TRBJ1-1; 10 bases map to TRBD1. The ends lost 5 bases at V and 4 bases at J; junction bases unmatched: 8. This CDR3 has 15 amino acids. Germline V gene sequence: CDR1 SGHRS, CDR2 YFSETQ.

The CDR3 DNA is TGTGCCAGCAGTTCGACAGGGATCTATGGCTACACCTTC. It codes for CASSSTGIYGYTF. This rearrangement joins TRBV6-6 to TRBJ1-2; 7 bases are a match to TRBD1. CDR1 and CDR2 (germline): MNHNY, SVGAGI (reference sequence). J lost 4 bases, V lost 4 bases, and 3 bases had no gene match. This CDR3 spans 13 amino acids.

To note about this clone: The junction does not match germline at one end; this may be a read error. The DNA for the CDR3 is TGCAGCGTCGAAGGGGGGTTTAGAGCTAATGAAAAACTGTTTTTT. Its translation is CSVEGGFRANEKLFF. This chain uses TRBV29-1 with TRBJ1-4, with D possibly matching TRBD1 (6 bases). CDR1 is SQVTM, CDR2 ANQGSEA, per germline. The CDR3 contains 15 residues.

This chain links TRBV19 with TRBJ1-1; D gene uncertain. Trimming took 5 bases from V and 4 from J, leaving 11 bases between them. Germline V CDR1 and CDR2: LNHDA, SQIVND (reference sequence). This CDR3 spans 13 amino acids. CDR3: CASSSAPRTEAFF. In DNA form, the CDR3 reads TGTGCCAGTAGTTCGGCCCCCCGCACTGAAGCTTTCTTT.

This clone was counted once. The chain recombines TRBV9 with TRBJ2-6; a possible D gene is TRBD2 (5 bases). The CDR3 covers 19 residues. The germline V gene encodes CDR1 SGDLS and CDR2 YYNGEE. Trimming removed 0 bases at V and 0 bases at J, with 16 bases between. The CDR3: CASSVVGGPTYSGANVLTF. The CDR3 DNA sequence: TGTGCCAGCAGCGTAGTTGGAGGACCTACATACTCTGGGGCCAACGTCCTGACTTTC.

The rearrangement uses TRBV18 and TRBJ2-5, with D perhaps TRBD2 (5 bases). In germline, CDR1 is KGHSH, CDR2 LQKENI. V dropped 6 bases and J dropped 5 bases, with 13 bases sitting between them. The CDR3 contains 13 residues. CDR3 nucleotide sequence: TGTGCCAGCTCGCTGACCCCGGGGGAGACCCAGTACTTC. Protein product: CASSLTPGETQYF.